Listed here are 18 T cell receptor beta chains from one sample, sequenced in a study of T cells in Graves' hyperthyroidism and ophthalmopathy. TCR beta CDR3 sequences were amplified from RNA transcripts. HTBI primers were the set used in a first-round RT-PCR of the TCR CDR3. TCRdb itself ran the multiplex PCR reads through MiXCR, one entry per CDR3 protein. The table includes roughly 510,000 distinct CDR3 sequences, 46% detected once. Sequenced material: peripheral blood or thyroid tissue (not recorded which). The receptor set was obtained from an adult woman with Graves' disease, either hyperthyroidism or ophthalmopathy (not recorded which).

The chain joins TRBV10-3 to TRBJ1-1, with TRBD1 matching 9 bases. This CDR3 spans 15 amino acids. V lost 10 bases to trimming and J lost 1 base; unmatched junction nucleotides: 10. Germline V gives CDR1 ENHRY, CDR2 SYGVKD. This CDR3 is CATSQGARENTEAFF. The CDR3 DNA reads TGTGCCACCTCACAGGGGGCCAGGGAGAACACTGAAGCTTTCTTT.

This chain uses TRBV29-1 with TRBJ2-1; 8 nucleotides agree with TRBD1. This CDR3 contains 14 residues. The V gene end was trimmed by 3 bases and the J gene end by 7 bases; junction bases not matched to a gene: 8. CDR1 and CDR2 from the germline V gene are SQVTM and ANQGSEA. The CDR3 reads CSVEGLWTGNEQFF. CDR3 nucleotides: TGCAGCGTTGAGGGCCTCTGGACAGGGAATGAGCAGTTCTTC.

The CDR3 DNA sequence: TGCAGCTTAAGGGGAAGGGCCAACTACGAGCAGTACTTC. It codes for CSLRGRANYEQYF. V and J are TRBV29-1 and TRBJ2-7; tentatively, D is TRBD1 (5 bases). V was clipped by 8 bases and J by 3 bases, with 17 bases between them. The CDR3 loop spans 13 amino acids. Germline V CDR1 and CDR2: SQVTM, ANQGSEA.

This clonotype was seen a few times. This rearrangement joins TRBV29-1 to TRBJ2-2; D could derive from TRBD1 or TRBD2 (5 bases each). This CDR3 is built from 15 residues. The germline V gene has CDR1 SQVTM and CDR2 ANQGSEA. Trimming stripped 0 bases from V and 8 bases from J, with 16 bases between. The CDR3 here is CSVEDPGRKAGELFF. The CDR3 DNA is TGCAGCGTTGAAGACCCGGGACGTAAAGCGGGGGAGCTGTTTTTT.

The V and J genes are TRBV7-8 and TRBJ1-5; D gene uncertain. This CDR3 comprises 16 residues. With 2 bases removed from V and 9 bases from J, the gap between germline ends came to 20 bases. Germline loops: CDR1 SGHVS, CDR2 FQNEAQ. The CDR3 bases are TGTGCCAGCAGCTTAATCTCTGGACCGGATGGTTGGCCCCAGCATTTT. It is translated as CASSLISGPDGWPQHF.

As to this clonotype: Given a much more abundant clone one base away, this may be a read error. The chain employs TRBV5-1 and TRBJ2-7, with 14 bases that match TRBD2. The V segment lost 4 bases and the J segment 3 bases; nucleotides outside the gene matches: 6. Germline lookup yields CDR1 SGHRS and CDR2 YFSETQ. CDR3 length equals 16 residues. CDR3 loop: CASSTGTSGGHYEQYF. DNA for the CDR3: TGCGCCAGCAGCACCGGGACTAGCGGGGGTCACTACGAGCAGTACTTC.

The rearrangement links TRBV20-1 to TRBJ1-6, with a tentative D call TRBD1 (6 bases). Germline V CDR1 and CDR2: DFQATT, SNEGSKA (reference sequence). CDR3 size: 12 residues. The chain's CDR3 is CRAGQTGSPLHF. CDR3 DNA: TGCAGGGCAGGACAGACCGGTTCACCCCTCCACTTT.

Only a few counts were recorded for this clonotype. J is TRBJ2-2 and V is TRBV7-9; 7 bases agree with TRBD1. In germline, CDR1 is SEHNR, CDR2 FQNEAQ (reference sequence). The CDR3 length is 13 residues. J gave up 7 bases and V 6 bases, and 5 bases lay outside the gene matches. In DNA, the CDR3 is TGTGCCAGCAGTGTACCAGGGGGCGGGGAGCTGTTTTTT. Translated: CASSVPGGGELFF.

This clonotype was found many times. The chain joins TRBV5-1 to TRBJ1-2; TRBD1 matches at 7 bases. The junction had 5 bases not matched to a gene; V was cut back by 4 bases and J by 5 bases. The CDR3 spans 13 residues. Germline assignment: CDR1 SGHRS and CDR2 YFSETQ. The CDR3 bases are TGCGCCAGCAGCGAAGGGACAGCGTATGGCTACACCTTC. This codes for CASSEGTAYGYTF.

The CDR3 protein is CASRGQTLSGANVLTF. CDR3 sequence (DNA): TGTGCCAGCAGGGGACAGACCCTCTCTGGGGCCAACGTCCTGACTTTC. The V gene is TRBV2, the J gene TRBJ2-6, with 7 nucleotides matching TRBD1. The CDR3 covers 16 residues. V gave up 6 bases and J gave up 0 bases; unmatched junction bases: 5. The germline V gene has CDR1 SNHLY and CDR2 FYNNEI.

Notes on this clonotype: This may arise from a read error, as a much more abundant clone is one base away. The chain recombines TRBV7-2 with TRBJ1-1; TRBD1 agrees at 8 bases. CDR1 SGHTA and CDR2 FQGNSA come from the germline V gene. There are 14 residues in the CDR3. The CDR3 coding sequence is TGTGCCGGCAGCATGACAGGGGACCCCACTGAAGCTTTCTTT. Encoded protein: CAGSMTGDPTEAFF.

The genes are TRBV7-2 and TRBJ2-5; a weak D match, TRBD2 (5 bases). Trimming stripped 2 bases from V and 7 bases from J, with 11 bases between. Germline V CDR1 and CDR2: SGHTA, FQGNSA. This CDR3 comprises 13 residues. CDR3 nucleotides: TGTGCCAGCAGCTTACGGCGGGCACCGACCCAGTACTTC. It codes for CASSLRRAPTQYF. Based on the CDR3 plus reference TRBV7-2 and TRBJ2-5, the full variable domain is GAGVSQSPSNKVTEKGKDVELRCDPISGHTALYWYRQSLGQGLEFLIYFQGNSAPDKSGLPSDRFSAERTGGSVSTLTIQRTQQEDSAVYLCASSLRRAPTQYFGPGTRLLVL.

This sequence joins TRBV29-1 and TRBJ2-7; a weak D match, TRBD2 (5 bases). V was trimmed by 1 base and J by 0 bases, leaving 7 bases between them. This CDR3 is 13 amino acids long. Germline-derived CDR1 and CDR2 are SQVTM and ANQGSEA. For the CDR3, the DNA is TGCAGCGTTGAAGGGGAGCACTCCTACGAGCAGTACTTC. It yields the protein CSVEGEHSYEQYF.

This clonotype was recorded at least ten times. The rearrangement joins TRBV10-2 to TRBJ2-5, with 13 positions matching TRBD2. V lost 6 bases and J lost 2; bases outside the gene matches: 3. This CDR3 comprises 15 residues. The germline V gene encodes CDR1 WSHSY and CDR2 SAAADI. The CDR3 protein is CASRPGLAGQETQYF. CDR3 bases: TGCGCCAGCAGACCGGGACTAGCGGGGCAAGAGACCCAGTACTTC.

V and J are TRBV19 and TRBJ2-6, with D maybe TRBD2 (6 bases). This CDR3 has 14 amino acids. Germline V gene data show CDR1 as LNHDA and CDR2 as SQIVND (reference sequence). V dropped 10 bases and J dropped 5 bases, with 15 bases sitting between them. The CDR3 region is CATPMGGRANVLTF. The CDR3 nucleotides read TGTGCCACCCCCATGGGGGGTAGGGCCAACGTCCTGACTTTC. Full variable domain (missing parts from reference TRBV19 and TRBJ2-6): DGGITQSPKYLFRKEGQNVTLSCEQNLNHDAMYWYRQDPGQGLRLIYYSQIVNDFQKGDIAEGYSVSREKKESFPLTVTSAQKNPTAFYLCATPMGGRANVLTFGAGSRLTVL.

This chain joins TRBV7-3 and TRBJ1-6; 8 nucleotides match TRBD1. The germline V gene has CDR1 SGHTA and CDR2 FQGTGA. V was pared by 5 bases and J by 9 bases, with 3 bases of the junction left unmatched. The CDR3 length is 13 residues. The CDR3 nucleotides are TGTGCCAGCAGCGTCGACAGGGGTTCACCCCTCCACTTT. It translates to CASSVDRGSPLHF.

This clonotype was detected ten times or more. J is TRBJ2-5 and V is TRBV7-2; D unresolved. The germline CDR1 and CDR2 sequences are SGHTA and FQGNSA. The CDR3 is 16 residues long. The V gene lost 4 bases and the J gene lost 4 bases, with 19 bases spanning the gap. The CDR3 region has the DNA TGTGCCAGCAGCTCGGCCGCTGCCCCATATGGAGAGACCCAGTACTTC. Amino acid sequence: CASSSAAAPYGETQYF.

The table lists this clonotype with many counts. The chain recombines TRBV2 with TRBJ2-7; D may match TRBD1 or TRBD2 (6 bases each). Trimming removed 4 bases at V and 7 bases at J, with 17 bases between. CDR1 SNHLY and CDR2 FYNNEI come from the germline V gene. The CDR3 has 14 residues. The CDR3 loop is CASSVRGSQGEQYF. CDR3 nucleotide sequence: TGTGCCAGCAGTGTCCGGGGGAGTCAGGGGGAGCAGTACTTC.